Listed below are T cell receptor beta chains from one sample, sequenced in a study of T cells in Graves' hyperthyroidism and ophthalmopathy. From the multiplex PCR reads, TCRdb called clonotypes with MiXCR, one entry per CDR3 protein. The data hold about 400,000 distinct CDR3 sequences, with nearly 15% observed a single time. Input material: blood. The receptors here all came from a woman aged 55-70 years with Graves' ophthalmopathy. Each CDR3 is given with its conserved first and last residue. D genes are given only for firm matches. Size is stated for part of the rows, as once, few or many counts, or as a class when the clone is expanded.

>TRBV9|.|few|TRBJ1-3
CASSVSGIFGNTIYF
TGTGCCAGCAGCGTATCCGGGATCTTCGGAAACACCATATATTTT
>TRBV5-1|.|.|TRBJ1-3
CASSLEGVGNTIYF
TGCGCCAGCAGCTTGGAAGGGGTCGGAAACACCATATATTTT
>TRBV12-3/TRBV12-4|.|many|TRBJ1-5
CASSTTGINQPQHF
TGTGCCAGCAGTACAACAGGTATCAATCAGCCCCAGCATTTT
>TRBV19|.|few|TRBJ1-5
CATHGKGGKFGLGQPQHF
TGTGCCACCCACGGGAAAGGGGGGAAGTTTGGGTTAGGTCAGCCCCAGCATTTT
>TRBV5-1|.|many|TRBJ2-5
CASRLNEALETQYF
TGCGCCAGCAGACTGAACGAAGCGCTAGAGACCCAGTACTTC
>TRBV20-1|.|few|TRBJ1-2
CSAERQDYGYTF
TGCAGTGCAGAACGACAGGACTATGGCTACACCTTC
>TRBV7-2|.|many|TRBJ2-1
CASSSRSEQFF
TGTGCCAGCAGCTCGCGGAGTGAGCAGTTCTTC
>TRBV12-3/TRBV12-4|.|many|TRBJ1-5
CASSLRRGNQPQHF
TGTGCCAGCAGTTTGCGGAGGGGCAATCAGCCCCAGCATTTT
>TRBV5-1|.|many|TRBJ2-7
CASSPGPSYEQYF
TGCGCCAGCAGCCCGGGACCCTCCTACGAGCAGTACTTC
>TRBV20-1|.|.|TRBJ1-6
CSASDSTNSPLHF
TGCAGTGCTAGCGACTCCACCAATTCACCCCTCCACTTT
>TRBV19|.|few|TRBJ1-5
CASSIDQGSNQPQHF
TGTGCCAGTAGTATAGATCAGGGAAGCAATCAGCCCCAGCATTTT
>TRBV18|.|few|TRBJ2-6
CASSPTGVGAGANVLTF
TGTGCCAGCTCACCAACAGGAGTTGGCGCTGGGGCCAACGTCCTGACTTTC
>TRBV5-1|TRBD2|few|TRBJ2-7
CASGPPGSGTYEQYF
TGCGCCAGCGGCCCCCCAGGTAGCGGGACGTACGAGCAGTACTTC
>TRBV6-1|.|few|TRBJ2-6
CASSESVRLYSGANVLTF
TGTGCCAGCAGTGAATCGGTGCGACTTTACTCTGGGGCCAACGTCCTGACTTTC
>TRBV5-1|TRBD2|many|TRBJ2-7
CASSVGSGDIYEQYF
TGCGCCAGCAGCGTGGGTAGCGGGGATATTTACGAGCAGTACTTC
>TRBV7-9|TRBD1|.|TRBJ1-3
CASSLAQGGFPGNTIYF
TGTGCCAGCAGCTTAGCGCAGGGGGGGTTCCCTGGAAACACCATATATTTT
>TRBV18|TRBD2|many|TRBJ2-7
CASSQTSGNYEQYF
TGTGCCAGCTCACAAACTAGCGGTAACTACGAGCAGTACTTC
>TRBV3-1|.|many|TRBJ2-7
CASSRPGWGEQYF
TGTGCCAGCAGCCGCCCGGGCTGGGGTGAGCAGTACTTC
>TRBV19|TRBD2|.|TRBJ2-2
CASGPGGHAGELFF
TGTGCCAGTGGCCCGGGAGGGCATGCCGGGGAGCTGTTTTTT
>TRBV12-3/TRBV12-4|.|.|TRBJ2-1
CASRRDRLTYNEQFF
TGTGCCAGCAGAAGAGACAGGTTAACCTACAATGAGCAGTTCTTC
>TRBV2|.|many|TRBJ2-7
CASSFGLRDSSSYEQYF
TGTGCCAGCAGTTTTGGATTACGGGACTCAAGCTCCTACGAGCAGTACTTC
>TRBV19|.|.|TRBJ1-5
CASSIGGSGQPQHF
TGTGCCAGTAGTATAGGCGGATCGGGCCAGCCCCAGCATTTT
>TRBV5-1|.|many|TRBJ2-6
CASSAVAGANVLTF
TGCGCCAGCAGTGCGGTGGCTGGGGCCAACGTCCTGACTTTC
>TRBV2|.|many|TRBJ2-7
CASSAGGGSSYEQYF
TGTGCCAGCAGCGCCGGCGGAGGGAGCTCCTACGAGCAGTACTTC
>TRBV29-1|.|.|TRBJ1-1
CSGGGARGTEAFF
TGCAGCGGGGGGGGGGCGCGGGGCACTGAAGCTTTCTTT
>TRBV6-5|TRBD1|many|TRBJ2-5
CASSYGRDRGQETQYF
TGTGCCAGCAGTTACGGCCGGGACAGGGGGCAAGAGACCCAGTACTTC
>TRBV20-1|.|.|TRBJ2-1
CSAMLSGNEQFF
TGCAGTGCTATGCTGAGTGGCAATGAGCAGTTCTTC
>TRBV14|.|many|TRBJ1-1
CASSQVLGGAAFF
TGTGCCAGCAGCCAAGTCCTGGGCGGGGCAGCTTTCTTT
>TRBV20-1|.|many|TRBJ2-3
CSAEVRSGAADTQYF
TGCAGTGCGGAAGTGAGGTCTGGCGCCGCAGATACGCAGTATTTT
>TRBV7-2|.|many|TRBJ2-2
CASSLSAVDTGELFF
TGTGCCAGCAGCTTGAGCGCTGTGGACACCGGGGAGCTGTTTTTT
>TRBV10-3|.|.|TRBJ2-3
CAISTTDMQYF
TGTGCCATCAGCACTACAGATATGCAGTATTTT
>TRBV7-2|.|many|TRBJ2-1
CASSLARSSSYNEQFF
TGTGCCAGCAGCTTAGCGCGGAGCAGCTCCTACAATGAGCAGTTCTTC
>TRBV6-2/TRBV6-3|.|many|TRBJ2-7
CASNREYSYEQYF
TGTGCCAGCAACCGGGAGTACAGCTACGAGCAGTACTTC
>TRBV7-3|TRBD2|.|TRBJ2-2
CASSSTGRPGTGELFF
TGTGCCAGCAGCTCAACCGGGAGGCCGGGGACCGGGGAGCTGTTTTTT
>TRBV20-1|TRBD2|.|TRBJ2-7
CSAREGPGVAGRGYEQYF
TGCAGTGCTAGAGAGGGGCCCGGAGTAGCGGGGAGGGGCTACGAGCAGTACTTC
>TRBV24-1|.|many|TRBJ2-3
CATGYHLTDTQYF
TGTGCCACCGGCTATCACCTCACAGATACGCAGTATTTT
>TRBV4-2|.|.|TRBJ2-2
CASSAGGTANTGELFF
TGTGCCAGCAGCGCAGGGGGGACCGCGAACACCGGGGAGCTGTTTTTT
>TRBV5-1|.|many|TRBJ2-7
CASSLVETISSYEQYF
TGCGCCAGCAGCTTGGTAGAGACAATAAGCTCCTACGAGCAGTACTTC
>TRBV7-3|.|.|TRBJ2-6
CASASGANVLTF
TGTGCCAGCGCAAGTGGGGCCAACGTCCTGACTTTC
>TRBV11-2|.|many|TRBJ1-1
CASSLERENTEAFF
TGTGCCAGCAGCTTAGAACGGGAGAACACTGAAGCTTTCTTT
>TRBV13|.|many|TRBJ2-1
CASSQLDRLSSYNEQFF
TGTGCCAGCAGCCAACTCGACAGGCTGAGCTCCTACAATGAGCAGTTCTTC
>TRBV20-1|TRBD1|.|TRBJ1-3
CSARATTQGAGNTIYF
TGCAGTGCTAGAGCTACAACACAGGGGGCTGGAAACACCATATATTTT
>TRBV6-1|TRBD1|few|TRBJ1-1
CASSSQGEMNTEAFF
TGTGCCAGCAGCTCACAGGGGGAGATGAACACTGAAGCTTTCTTT
>TRBV9|TRBD1|.|TRBJ1-1
CASSSWRGGVTEAFF
TGTGCCAGCAGCAGTTGGAGAGGGGGCGTCACTGAAGCTTTCTTT
>TRBV6-1|.|many|TRBJ2-3
CASSEAGPTDTQYF
TGTGCCAGCAGTGAAGCGGGGCCCACAGATACGCAGTATTTT
>TRBV19|.|.|TRBJ2-1
CASSRSLYNEQFF
TGTGCCAGTAGTAGGAGTCTCTACAATGAGCAGTTCTTC
>TRBV9|TRBD1|once|TRBJ2-3
CASSVEGAGTDTQYF
TGTGCCAGCAGCGTAGAGGGGGCTGGCACAGATACGCAGTATTTT
>TRBV20-1|TRBD1|.|TRBJ2-6
CSAPGTDFFSGANVLTF
TGCAGTGCTCCCGGGACAGACTTCTTCTCTGGGGCCAACGTCCTGACTTTC
>TRBV7-3|TRBD2|many|TRBJ2-1
CASSLLAGAGGEQFF
TGTGCCAGCAGCTTACTAGCGGGAGCAGGTGGTGAGCAGTTCTTC
>TRBV7-2|.|many|TRBJ2-5
CASSFRGTETQYF
TGTGCCAGCAGCTTTAGGGGGACGGAGACCCAGTACTTC
>TRBV7-6|TRBD1|few|TRBJ2-5
CASSTPGQGLQETQYF
TGTGCCAGCAGCACACCGGGACAGGGCCTCCAAGAGACCCAGTACTTC
>TRBV18|.|many|TRBJ2-1
CASSRNRDQQFF
TGTGCCAGCTCTCGAAACCGGGACCAACAGTTCTTC
>TRBV4-1|TRBD2|few|TRBJ2-2
CASSQDGSGGPVTGELFF
TGCGCCAGCAGCCAAGATGGGTCGGGAGGGCCAGTAACCGGGGAGCTGTTTTTT
>TRBV20-1|.|many|TRBJ2-1
CSARGVGGSYNEQFF
TGCAGTGCTAGGGGGGTGGGGGGATCCTACAATGAGCAGTTCTTC
>TRBV5-1|TRBD1|many|TRBJ2-2
CASSSDRGRNTGELFF
TGCGCCAGCAGCTCTGACAGGGGGCGCAACACCGGGGAGCTGTTTTTT
>TRBV11-2|TRBD2|many|TRBJ2-1
CASSLVPAGLAGNYNEQFF
TGTGCCAGCAGCTTAGTACCCGCTGGACTAGCGGGGAACTACAATGAGCAGTTCTTC
>TRBV3-1|TRBD2|few|TRBJ2-2
CASSRIGLAGVRTGELFF
TGTGCCAGCAGCCGGATTGGACTAGCGGGAGTGAGAACCGGGGAGCTGTTTTTT
>TRBV12-5|.|many|TRBJ1-1
CALKQRENTEAFF
TGTGCTTTGAAACAGCGTGAGAACACTGAAGCTTTCTTT
>TRBV11-2|.|many|TRBJ2-7
CASSTRQYSYEQYF
TGTGCCAGCAGCACCAGACAGTACTCCTACGAGCAGTACTTC
>TRBV29-1|TRBD2|many|TRBJ2-3
CSVEVGRSTDTQYF
TGCAGCGTTGAGGTCGGGAGGAGCACAGATACGCAGTATTTT